This is a list of T cell receptor beta chains from one sample in a study of early T cells in non-severe SARS-CoV-2 infection. TCRdb independently ran MiXCR on the 5' RACE reads; one entry per CDR3 protein. The data contain around 76,000 distinct CDR3 sequences, more than 10% of them singletons. Source material: whole blood. These receptors were collected from an adult who was a healthcare worker with PCR-confirmed SARS-CoV-2 infection or an uninfected control (not recorded which). Both conserved end residues are part of each CDR3. A D gene is named only where the DNA matches it firmly. Not every row has a clone size; where given, it reads once, few, many or a size class.

v_gene,j_gene,abundance,d_gene,CDR3nt,CDR3aa
TRBV5-1,TRBJ2-2,once,-,TGCGCCAGCAGCTTGGGGGAGTCCTACACCGGGGAGCTGTTTTTT,CASSLGESYTGELFF
TRBV29-1,TRBJ2-3,many,-,TGCAGCGGGTCCGTGTCCAGCGGCGATACGCAGTATTTT,CSGSVSSGDTQYF
TRBV2,TRBJ2-5,-,TRBD2,TGTGCCAGCAGAGATCGACTAGCGGGCCAAGAGACCCAGTACTTC,CASRDRLAGQETQYF
TRBV6-6,TRBJ1-4,-,TRBD1,TGTGCCAGCAACATTGGGACAGCTAATGAAAAACTGTTTTTT,CASNIGTANEKLFF
TRBV29-1,TRBJ2-1,many,TRBD2,TGCAGCGTCTCGGGACTAGCGGGCAATGAGCAGTTCTTC,CSVSGLAGNEQFF
TRBV28,TRBJ1-1,once,TRBD1,TGTGCCAGCAGTTTACCCCAGACAGGGCGGGGAGCTTTCTTT,CASSLPQTGRGAFF
TRBV29-1,TRBJ2-1,many,-,TGCAGTGGGACCTCGAGTGATGAGCAGTTCTTC,CSGTSSDEQFF
TRBV24-1,TRBJ2-7,many,-,TGTGCCACCAGTGACCCCGGGACAAATACCTACGAGCAGTACTTC,CATSDPGTNTYEQYF
TRBV25-1,TRBJ2-1,few,TRBD2,TGTGCCAGCAGTGGTACTAGCGGGAGGGCCCCCTACAATGAGCAGTTCTTC,CASSGTSGRAPYNEQFF
TRBV9,TRBJ1-2,many,-,TGTGCCAGCAGCGTAGACCAGGCCTATGGCTACACCTTC,CASSVDQAYGYTF
TRBV2,TRBJ2-3,few,TRBD2,TGTGCCAGCAGTGGGCAGGGACTAGCAACAGATACGCAGTATTTT,CASSGQGLATDTQYF
TRBV20-1,TRBJ1-5,few,TRBD1,TGCAGTGCTATCGACAGGGTGGATCAGCCCCAGCATTTT,CSAIDRVDQPQHF
TRBV28,TRBJ2-5,many,-,TGTGCCAGCAGGTGGCCAATGGGAGAGACCCAGTACTTC,CASRWPMGETQYF
TRBV7-2,TRBJ2-1,-,-,TGTGCCAGCACTCCGGCAACCGACCGGATAAATGAGCAGTTCTTC,CASTPATDRINEQFF
TRBV6-6,TRBJ1-5,many,-,TGTGCCAGCAGTTACGACTCTGCCAGGGCAGACATCCAGCCCCAGCATTTT,CASSYDSARADIQPQHF
TRBV18,TRBJ2-1,few,-,TGTGCCAGCTCACCACGCAATAGCCTAGCGAGCAATGAGCAGTTCTTC,CASSPRNSLASNEQFF
TRBV7-9,TRBJ2-1,many,-,TGTGCCAGCAGCCCTGGGGTGCTGAGCTCCTACAATGAGCAGTTCTTC,CASSPGVLSSYNEQFF
TRBV9,TRBJ2-2,-,-,TGTGCCAGCAGCGTAGCCCCCCGCTTATCCGGGGAGCTGTTTTTT,CASSVAPRLSGELFF
TRBV27,TRBJ2-2,many,TRBD1,TGTGCCAGCAGTTCCGGGACAGGGCACACCGGGGAGCTGTTTTTT,CASSSGTGHTGELFF
TRBV28,TRBJ2-5,few,-,TGTGCCAGCAGTTCTTCCCGAGGGACCCGGCCGTACTTC,CASSSSRGTRPYF
TRBV16,TRBJ1-5,many,-,TGTGCCAGCAGCCAATCTGCCGGGGTTGGAAATCAGCCCCAGCATTTT,CASSQSAGVGNQPQHF
TRBV20-1,TRBJ2-1,many,-,TGCAGTGCTCAGGGGGGACAGCTCTCCTACAATGAGCAGTTCTTC,CSAQGGQLSYNEQFF
TRBV7-9,TRBJ1-1,-,-,TGTGCCAGCAGCTTGGAGACTGAAGCTTTCTTT,CASSLETEAFF
TRBV7-9,TRBJ1-1,few,-,TGTGCCAGCAGCTCGATGGAGGGACTGGGCACTGAAGCTTTCTTT,CASSSMEGLGTEAFF
TRBV2,TRBJ2-3,-,TRBD2,TGTGCCAGCAGAAGGCTAGCGGGAGTAGATACGCAGTATTTT,CASRRLAGVDTQYF
TRBV11-2,TRBJ2-1,many,-,TGTGCCAGCAGGAGGGAGGCTTCCTACAATGAGCAGTTCTTC,CASRREASYNEQFF
TRBV9,TRBJ1-2,many,-,TGTGCCAGCAGCTCCCTAGGGGTTTCCTATGGCTACACCTTC,CASSSLGVSYGYTF
TRBV20-1,TRBJ1-1,few,-,TGCAGTGCTAAGGAAGTCACTGAAGCTTTCTTT,CSAKEVTEAFF
TRBV4-2,TRBJ2-7,many,TRBD1,TGTGCCAGCAGCCAAGCAACAGGGGGCAACGAGCAGTACTTC,CASSQATGGNEQYF
TRBV7-2,TRBJ2-3,few,-,TGTGCCAGCAGCTTGACGGGATCAAGTCCAGATACGCAGTATTTT,CASSLTGSSPDTQYF
TRBV5-1,TRBJ1-6,few,-,TGCGCCAGCAGCTTGGAGTGGTCCCCGGGACAAAAATCACCCCTCCACTTT,CASSLEWSPGQKSPLHF
TRBV15,TRBJ2-1,many,-,TGTGCCACCAGCAGGCTAGCTGAATACAATGAGCAGTTCTTC,CATSRLAEYNEQFF
TRBV28,TRBJ2-5,many,TRBD2,TGTGCCAGCAGTCCCACTAGCGGGAGCCAAGAGACCCAGTACTTC,CASSPTSGSQETQYF
TRBV27,TRBJ2-3,many,TRBD2,TGTGCCAGCAGTCTCATAGCGGGAGCGGGGACAGATACGCAGTATTTT,CASSLIAGAGTDTQYF
TRBV20-1,TRBJ1-2,few,-,TGCAGTGCTAGATTCTATGGCTACACCTTC,CSARFYGYTF
TRBV9,TRBJ2-3,-,TRBD2,TGTGCCAGCAGCCAGGGAGGAGCGGGAGATATCGGAGATACGCAGTATTTT,CASSQGGAGDIGDTQYF
TRBV29-1,TRBJ2-1,-,-,TGCAGCGTTGGCGCCCTAGGGCTAGTAGGGGGGAATGAGCAGTTCTTC,CSVGALGLVGGNEQFF
TRBV3-1,TRBJ2-7,-,-,TGTGCCAGCAGCCAAGATCAGGGTTCCTACGAGCAGTACTTC,CASSQDQGSYEQYF
TRBV11-2,TRBJ2-2,few,-,TGTGCCAGCAGCTTTAGCCGCCTAGGGGGGGAGCTGTTTTTT,CASSFSRLGGELFF
TRBV29-1,TRBJ2-3,-,-,TGCAGCGTCGAGGAGGGGACTAGCACAGATACGCAGTATTTT,CSVEEGTSTDTQYF
TRBV6-6,TRBJ2-1,few,-,TGTGCCAGCTCCCCGGAGGGCCGGTACAATGAGCAGTTCTTC,CASSPEGRYNEQFF
TRBV5-4,TRBJ2-3,many,TRBD2,TGTGCCAGCAGCCCCGGGACTAGCGGGAGAAGGAGCACAGATACGCAGTATTTT,CASSPGTSGRRSTDTQYF
TRBV9,TRBJ2-6,-,-,TGTGCCAGCAGCGTAGAGGGGAGCTCTGGGGCCAACGTCCTGACTTTC,CASSVEGSSGANVLTF
TRBV5-4,TRBJ2-7,-,-,TGTGCCAGCAGCTTGGAACACGGAGCCTACGAGCAGTACTTC,CASSLEHGAYEQYF
TRBV7-2,TRBJ2-1,few,TRBD1,TGTGCCAGCAGCTTTCTGACAGGGGGCCCCGAGCAGTTCTTC,CASSFLTGGPEQFF
TRBV28,TRBJ2-6,few,-,TGTGCCAGCAGTGTCGGGGACTCTGGGGCCAACGTCCTGACTTTC,CASSVGDSGANVLTF
TRBV14,TRBJ2-4,few,-,TGTGCCAGCAGCCAAGGCAGGCTCGACATTCAGTACTTC,CASSQGRLDIQYF
TRBV4-2,TRBJ1-2,few,TRBD1,TGTGCCAGCAGCCCGAGAGGGACAGCCTATGGCTACACCTTC,CASSPRGTAYGYTF
TRBV29-1,TRBJ1-1,-,TRBD1,TGCAGCGTCGGACAGGAGAACACTGAAGCTTTCTTT,CSVGQENTEAFF
TRBV20-1,TRBJ2-7,many,TRBD2,TGCAGTGCGCCGCTGACTAGCGGGAGCGGCGAGCAGTACTTC,CSAPLTSGSGEQYF
TRBV13,TRBJ2-3,-,TRBD2,TGTGCCAGCAGCTCCCGTACTGGGAGGCGGGAGGGCCGCACAGATACGCAGTATTTT,CASSSRTGRREGRTDTQYF
TRBV7-2,TRBJ2-1,many,TRBD2,TGTGCCAGCAGCTTATGGGGGGGAGAGTACAATGAGCAGTTCTTC,CASSLWGGEYNEQFF
TRBV24-1,TRBJ2-6,-,-,TGTGCCACCAGTGACTCCTTAGACGGCGTCTCTGGGGCCAACGTCCTGACTTTC,CATSDSLDGVSGANVLTF
TRBV18,TRBJ2-5,-,-,TGTGCCAGCTCACCAGAAGGGGCACGGGAGACCCAGTACTTC,CASSPEGARETQYF
TRBV3-1,TRBJ2-3,many,-,TGTGCCAGCAGCCAAGTCGTTAACCAACTAACGACAGATACGCAGTATTTT,CASSQVVNQLTTDTQYF
TRBV7-2,TRBJ2-3,many,TRBD1,TGTGCCAGCAGCTTCGCAACGGACAGGGGCACAGATACGCAGTATTTT,CASSFATDRGTDTQYF
TRBV12-5,TRBJ2-5,many,TRBD1,TGTGCTAGTGGTTTGGGGACAGGGGGAGAGACCCAGTACTTC,CASGLGTGGETQYF